This entry is about one T cell receptor (beta chain). No antigen is known for it. The record originates from a study of T cells in tuberculosis. Findings and limits, study-wide: Smaller alpha distances in active tuberculosis partly reflected shorter CDR3-alpha lengths. Smaller distances to GMM-specific TCRs suggested their expansion in active tuberculosis.

On average roughly 100,000 T cells per donor were immunosequenced. Using immunoSEQ multiplex PCR, the repertoire was profiled, and TCRdb retains in-frame clones only, with some absent. The sample yields under 40,000 clones, 93% seen once. In germline, CDR1 is SGHTA, CDR2 FQGNSA. The CDR3 length is 16 residues. Germline trimming cut 2 bases from V and 7 bases from J; bases unmatched to any gene: 5. The receptor comes from a donor between 10 and 35 years old with latent tuberculosis or without tuberculosis infection. Sequencing used PBMCs. This chain links TRBV7-2 with TRBJ1-6, with TRBD1 identical over 10 bases. The chain's CDR3 is CASSLYPGQGNSPLHF. CDR3 DNA sequence: TGTGCCAGCAGCTTATATCCGGGACAGGGGAATTCACCCCTCCACTTT.